This TCR beta chain derives from a study of CD8+CD57+ T cells in acquired aplastic anemia. Across the study: The sorted CD4+ and CD8+ cells yielded an average around 3.2 ug of DNA.

General observations from the study: Levels of CD8+ Simpson's diversity were not significantly distinct in patients versus controls.

Genomic DNA, serving as template, underwent TCR beta VDJ and CDR3 profiling. TCRdb processed the reads anew with MiXCR; each CDR3 protein has one entry. Here the sample spans under 200,000 distinct CDR3 sequences, around half being singletons. About this clonotype itself: The target antigen is unknown.

It was patients with CD8+CD57+ cell expansion by flow cytometry who were chosen for sequencing. Severe acquired aplastic anemia was present in every patient. Trimming took off 5 bases at V and 3 bases at J, with 23 bases between the two ends. The CDR3 contains 18 residues. CDR1 is KGHDR and CDR2 is SFDVKD in the germline V gene. The TCR sequence derives from a human donor with aplastic anemia. The source material was sorted CD4+, CD8+, or CD8+CD57+ T cells (not recorded which) from PBMCs. This rearrangement joins TRBV24-1 to TRBJ2-3; no firm D call. The CDR3 DNA reads TGTGCCACCAGTGCTTCGTCGAGAATGATAGTCGGAACAGATACGCAGTATTTT. This sequence encodes CATSASSRMIVGTDTQYF.